The 29 T cell receptor beta chains listed next were all sequenced from one sample in a study of Graves' ophthalmopathy and Graves' hyperthyroidism. RNA transcripts provided the template for amplifying TCR beta CDR3 regions. Second-round multiplex PCR came after first-round RT-PCR with HTBI primers. Each CDR3 protein is one row after TCRdb ran MiXCR on the multiplex PCR reads. The sample lists tens of thousands of distinct CDR3 sequences, 50% seen once, with approximately 20% in the top ten. The sample consisted of peripheral blood. The receptors were gathered from an adult man with Graves' ophthalmopathy.

For this clonotype: Since no conserved phenylalanine or tryptophan closes the CDR3, a read error is the likely cause. The genes are TRBV20-1 and TRBJ2-2; perhaps D is TRBD1 or TRBD2 (5 bases each). V gave up 1 base and J gave up 3 bases, with 15 bases separating them. The CDR3 covers 16 residues. Germline V gene sequence: CDR1 DFQATT, CDR2 SNEGSKA (reference sequence). The CDR3 spells CSARVQGRGYTGELFL. The CDR3 nucleotides are TGCAGTGCTAGAGTGCAGGGACGGGGATACACCGGGGAGCTGTTTCTT.

The sample holds one count of this clonotype. CDR3 amino acids: CSARSQGEFNEQFF. CDR3 bases: TGCAGTGCTAGAAGCCAGGGAGAGTTCAATGAGCAGTTCTTC. The chain carries TRBV20-1 and TRBJ2-1; tentatively, D is TRBD1 or TRBD2 (5 bases each). Germline CDR1 DFQATT, CDR2 SNEGSKA (reference sequence). V was cut by 2 bases and J by 6 bases, with 14 bases left in between. This CDR3 is 14 amino acids long.

This sequence joins TRBV5-1 and TRBJ2-3, with 7 nucleotides matching TRBD2. The ends lost 5 bases at V and 2 bases at J; junction bases unmatched: 8. Germline V CDR1 and CDR2: SGHRS, YFSETQ. The CDR3 has 15 amino acids. CDR3 residues: CASRPIAGYTDTQYF. CDR3 nucleotide sequence: TGCGCCAGCAGGCCCATAGCGGGCTACACAGATACGCAGTATTTT.

The V and J genes are TRBV20-1 and TRBJ2-1; TRBD2 aligns across 12 bases. The germline V gene encodes CDR1 DFQATT and CDR2 SNEGSKA (reference sequence). After removal of 2 bases from V and 8 bases from J, the junction contained 7 bases not matched to a gene. This CDR3 has 15 amino acids. Here the CDR3 DNA reads TGCAGTGCTAGAATCCTAGCGGGAGGGCACGATGAGCAGTTCTTC. It yields the protein CSARILAGGHDEQFF.

Only one count was recorded for this clonotype. The chain recombines TRBV6-4 with TRBJ2-3, with 8 bases matching TRBD2. In germline, CDR1 is MRHNA, CDR2 SNTAGT. The CDR3 covers 14 residues. Losses at the gene ends were 3 bases for V and 1 base for J; bases not matched to a gene: 0. The CDR3 loop reads CASSEAGGTDTQYF. DNA of the CDR3: TGTGCCAGCAGTGAAGCGGGGGGCACAGATACGCAGTATTTT.

In regard to this clonotype: One end of the junction is discordant with germline, which a read error may explain. The chain employs TRBV5-1 and TRBJ1-1; 11 bases line up with TRBD1. The CDR3 contains 14 residues. Germline CDR1 is SGHRS and CDR2 is YFSETQ. Here the CDR3 reads CAGSRTGTGGEAFF. Here the CDR3 DNA reads TGCGCCGGCAGCCGAACCGGGACAGGGGGTGAAGCTTTCTTT.

The chain combines TRBV20-1 with TRBJ1-6, with D hard to call. Germline CDR1 is DFQATT and CDR2 is SNEGSKA (reference sequence). The ends were cut back, 0 bases at V and 6 bases at J, with 6 bases in the middle. The length of the CDR3 is 13 residues. The CDR3 nucleotides are TGCAGTGCTAGAGATGTGGCTAATTCACCCCTCCACTTT. It translates to CSARDVANSPLHF.

This clonotype was observed at least ten times. The J gene is TRBJ2-5, the V gene TRBV13; TRBD2 aligns across 11 bases. V was clipped by 6 bases and J by 1 base; unmatched bases: 4. The CDR3 has 15 amino acids. Germline CDR1 reads PRHDT; CDR2 reads FYEKMQ (reference sequence). DNA of the CDR3: TGTGCCAGCAGTGCGGGACTAGCGGTCCAAGAGACCCAGTACTTC. It yields the protein CASSAGLAVQETQYF.

This clonotype appeared many times. The genes are TRBV2 and TRBJ2-3; weak D call: TRBD2 (5 bases). Germline V CDR1 and CDR2: SNHLY, FYNNEI. Between the trimmed V and J ends, which lost 6 bases and 4 bases, there was a span of 17 bases. The CDR3 has 15 residues. CDR3 amino acids: CASRETAAGPDTQYF. The CDR3 region has the DNA TGTGCCAGCAGAGAAACAGCGGCAGGTCCAGATACGCAGTATTTT.

The gene calls are TRBV11-2 and TRBJ1-1; a possible D gene is TRBD1 (5 bases). Trimming pared 5 bases from V and 7 bases from J, leaving 11 bases between. CDR1 is SGHAT and CDR2 is FQNNGV in the germline V gene. The CDR3 is 12 residues long. CDR3 sequence reads: CASSRRDGEAFF. CDR3 DNA: TGTGCCAGCAGCCGCCGGGACGGTGAAGCTTTCTTT.

The J gene is TRBJ2-6, the V gene TRBV10-3; TRBD1 matches 9 bases. Germline CDR1 and CDR2: ENHRY and SYGVKD. This CDR3 has 16 residues. With 6 bases clipped from V and 2 bases from J, the junction kept 5 bases outside the gene matches. Written as DNA, the CDR3 is TGTGCCATCAGACAGGGGGCGGACACTGGGGCCAACGTCCTGACTTTC. Translated: CAIRQGADTGANVLTF.

This clonotype was seen more than once but under ten times. Compared with germline, one end of the junction differs, possibly owing to a read error. The rearrangement joins TRBV20-1 to TRBJ1-1, with 7 bases that match TRBD1. The germline CDR1 and CDR2 sequences are DFQATT and SNEGSKA (reference sequence). The CDR3 extends over 14 amino acids. As DNA, the CDR3 is TGCAGTGCTAGGGGACAGAGATCGGACACTGAAGCTTCCTTT. This translates into CSARGQRSDTEASF.

In this sample, this clonotype turned up many times. The gene calls are TRBV6-2 or TRBV6-3 and TRBJ2-7; D tentatively reads TRBD1 or TRBD2 (5 bases each). There are 14 residues in the CDR3. Trimming cost V 7 bases and J 5 bases, with 18 bases left between them. CDR1 and CDR2 from the germline V gene are MNHEY and SVGEGT. DNA of the CDR3: TGTGCCAGCACCCCGGGACCCGGTTTGCACGAGCAGTACTTC. It specifies CASTPGPGLHEQYF.

In regard to this clonotype: Without the conserved terminal phenylalanine or tryptophan, this CDR3 likely stems from a read error. The chain uses TRBV10-3 and TRBJ1-2; 11 nucleotides line up with TRBD1. Germline CDR1 and CDR2: ENHRY and SYGVKD. This CDR3 is built from 16 residues. V shed 2 bases, J shed 2 bases, and the junction held 4 bases outside the gene matches. CDR3 sequence reads: CAISEPGQGVNYGYTS. CDR3 nucleotide sequence: TGTGCCATCAGTGAGCCGGGACAGGGGGTAAACTATGGCTACACCTCC.

This clonotype was picked up many times. V and J are TRBV7-8 and TRBJ1-5; 8 nucleotides align to TRBD1. The junction had 6 bases not matched to a gene; V was cut back by 1 base and J by 1 base. From germline, CDR1 is SGHVS and CDR2 FQNEAQ. The CDR3 is made up of 17 amino acids. The CDR3 nucleotides read TGTGCCAGCAGCTTAGGACCAGGGGGCTCGAGCAATCAGCCCCAGCATTTT. This gives the protein CASSLGPGGSSNQPQHF. The full variable domain, completed using reference TRBV7-8 and TRBJ1-5, is GAGVSQSPRYKVAKRGQDVALRCDPISGHVSLFWYQQALGQGPEFLTYFQNEAQLDKSGLPSDRFFAERPEGSVSTLKIQRTQQEDSAVYLCASSLGPGGSSNQPQHFGDGTRLSIL.

The chain has TRBV20-1 and TRBJ2-2; tentatively, D is TRBD2 (6 bases). Germline V lookup: CDR1 DFQATT, CDR2 SNEGSKA (reference sequence). V was pared by 3 bases and J by 2 bases, with 10 bases between. This CDR3 is built from 14 residues. DNA for the CDR3: TGCAGTGCTAGGCGGGACGGCAACACCGGGGAGCTGTTTTTT. Its protein is CSARRDGNTGELFF.

This clonotype has more than one count but fewer than ten. The chain employs TRBV25-1 and TRBJ2-7; 10 bases line up with TRBD2. The germline CDR1 and CDR2 sequences are MGHDK and SYGVNS. This CDR3 has 13 residues. V trimming: 4 bases; J trimming: 4 bases; junction bases outside the gene matches: 1. This CDR3 is CASSVLAGYEQYF. The DNA for the CDR3 is TGTGCCAGCAGTGTACTAGCGGGATACGAGCAGTACTTC.

This clonotype was seen many times. This chain uses TRBV11-1 with TRBJ1-6, with unresolved D. CDR1 SGHAT and CDR2 FQDESV come from the germline V gene (reference sequence). With 0 bases removed from V and 5 bases from J, the gap between germline ends came to 8 bases. CDR3 length equals 15 residues. CDR3 region: CASSLAPGNNSPLHF. The DNA for the CDR3 is TGTGCCAGCAGCTTAGCACCCGGGAATAATTCACCCCTCCACTTT. The full variable domain, completed using reference TRBV11-1 and TRBJ1-6, is EAEVAQSPRYKITEKSQAVAFWCDPISGHATLYWYRQILGQGPELLVQFQDESVVDDSQLPKDRFSAERLKGVDSTLKIQPAELGDSAMYLCASSLAPGNNSPLHFGNGTRLTVT.

Worth noting for this clonotype: At one boundary the junction diverges from the germline segment, which might be a read error. This chain connects TRBV6-5 to TRBJ2-7; D tentatively fits TRBD1 or TRBD2 (5 bases each). The J call may be wrong; the DNA end is better matched by TRBJ2-1. The CDR3 runs to 16 residues. Germline CDR1 and CDR2: MNHEY and SVGAGI. CDR3 loop: CTSSYSGPMRGHEQFF. The CDR3 DNA is TGTACCAGCAGTTACTCGGGTCCGATGAGGGGCCATGAGCAGTTCTTC.

The chain couples TRBV24-1 to TRBJ2-3, with D hard to call. CDR1 is KGHDR and CDR2 is SFDVKD in the germline V gene. The V gene lost 2 bases and the J gene lost 2 bases, with 7 bases spanning the gap. This CDR3 comprises 14 residues. The CDR3 loop is CATSDSGFTDTQYF. The CDR3 DNA reads as TGTGCCACCAGTGATTCTGGGTTCACAGATACGCAGTATTTT.

The rearrangement uses TRBV9 and TRBJ1-1; D is possibly TRBD1 (6 bases). The CDR3 has 14 residues. Trimming pared 2 bases from V and 5 bases from J, leaving 13 bases between. Per germline, CDR1 SGDLS and CDR2 YYNGEE. CDR3: CASSVQGPGTEAFF. CDR3 coding DNA: TGTGCCAGCAGCGTTCAGGGGCCGGGGACTGAAGCTTTCTTT.

This clonotype was detected a few times. CDR3 in amino acids: CASSPDSPYGYTF. CDR3 in DNA: TGTGCCAGCAGCCCAGACAGTCCTTATGGCTACACCTTC. This chain joins TRBV7-2 and TRBJ1-2; TRBD1 might be the D (5 bases). The CDR3 covers 13 residues. The germline V gene encodes CDR1 SGHTA and CDR2 FQGNSA. Trimming took 5 bases from V and 5 from J, leaving 12 bases between them.

This rearrangement joins TRBV20-1 to TRBJ2-5, with D possibly matching TRBD2 (6 bases). The CDR3 runs 15 residues. V lost 5 bases and J lost 2, with 18 bases in between. Germline CDR1 DFQATT, CDR2 SNEGSKA (reference sequence). The CDR3 DNA sequence: TGCAGTGCTGGAGGCACGAGGCGGGATCAAGAGACCCAGTACTTC. Amino acids: CSAGGTRRDQETQYF.

This sequence joins TRBV6-1 and TRBJ1-2; D is undetermined. Germline V gene lookup returns CDR1 MNHNS and CDR2 SASEGT. CDR3 length: 12 amino acids. Trimming shortened V by 5 bases and J by 2 bases, and 6 bases separated the two germline ends. CDR3 residues: CASSTLNYGYTF. CDR3 bases: TGTGCCAGCAGTACTTTAAACTATGGCTACACCTTC.

This clonotype occurred a few times. The chain is built from TRBV24-1 and TRBJ2-2, with D maybe TRBD1 (6 bases). Per germline, CDR1 KGHDR and CDR2 SFDVKD. Between the trimmed V and J ends, which lost 0 bases and 1 base, there was a span of 11 bases. The CDR3 spans 17 residues. As DNA, the CDR3 is TGTGCCACCAGTGATTTGAACAGGGCTAAGAACACCGGGGAGCTGTTTTTT. Its translation is CATSDLNRAKNTGELFF.

On this clonotype itself: A read error is likely, as this CDR3 ends without the conserved phenylalanine or tryptophan. The chain employs TRBV20-1 and TRBJ1-1, with 7 bases aligning to TRBD1. Germline V gene data show CDR1 as DFQATT and CDR2 as SNEGSKA (reference sequence). The CDR3 has 13 residues. J gave up 2 bases and V 7 bases, and 7 bases lay outside the gene matches. The CDR3 here is CSGAKGGNTEAFS. The CDR3 DNA sequence: TGCAGTGGTGCCAAAGGGGGCAACACTGAAGCTTTCTCC.

The chain joins TRBV20-1 to TRBJ1-1, with D possibly being TRBD1 (5 bases). This CDR3 has 13 residues. CDR1 is DFQATT, CDR2 SNEGSKA, per germline (reference sequence). V dropped 2 bases and J dropped 11 bases, with 18 bases sitting between them. CDR3 bases: TGCAGTGCTAGATGGGGAGGAGGGGCGGGGGCTTTCTTT. Translation gives CSARWGGGAGAFF.

This chain uses TRBV5-4 with TRBJ2-5; D ambiguous. Trimming stripped 9 bases from V and 2 bases from J, with 14 bases between. The CDR3 is 13 residues long. Germline CDR1 is SGHNT and CDR2 is YYREEE (reference sequence). CDR3 nucleotides: TGTGCCAAGAGTTGGTTGGGACAAGAGACCCAGTACTTC. Its protein product is CAKSWLGQETQYF. Full variable domain (outside the CDR3, taken from reference TRBV5-4 and TRBJ2-5): ETGVTQSPTHLIKTRGQQVTLRCSSQSGHNTVSWYQQALGQGPQFIFQYYREEENGRGNFPPRFSGLQFPNYSSELNVNALELDDSALYLCAKSWLGQETQYFGPGTRLLVL.

A note on this clonotype: The CDR3 does not close with the conserved phenylalanine or tryptophan, likely indicating a read error. V is TRBV10-3 and J is TRBJ2-7, with D possibly TRBD2 on 6 matching bases. The CDR3 is made up of 16 amino acids. Trimming pared 4 bases from V and 5 bases from J, leaving 21 bases between. The germline gives CDR1 ENHRY, CDR2 SYGVKD. CDR3 nucleotides: TGTGCCATCAGTGTGAGGGGCGGAGGGCGTGACCACGAGCAGTACTTA. Amino acid sequence: CAISVRGGGRDHEQYL.